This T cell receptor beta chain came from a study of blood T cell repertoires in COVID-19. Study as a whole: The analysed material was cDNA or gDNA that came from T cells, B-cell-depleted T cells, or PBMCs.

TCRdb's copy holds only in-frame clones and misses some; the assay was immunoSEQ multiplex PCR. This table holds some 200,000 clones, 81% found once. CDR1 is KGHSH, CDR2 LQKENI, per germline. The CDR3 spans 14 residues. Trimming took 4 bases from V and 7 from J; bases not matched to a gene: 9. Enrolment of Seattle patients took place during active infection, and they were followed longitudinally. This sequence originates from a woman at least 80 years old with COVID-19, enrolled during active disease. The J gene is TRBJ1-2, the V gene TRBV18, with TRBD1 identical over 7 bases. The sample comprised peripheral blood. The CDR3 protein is CASSLDRVDSGYTF. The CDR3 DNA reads TGTGCCAGCTCACTAGACAGGGTGGACTCTGGCTACACCTTC. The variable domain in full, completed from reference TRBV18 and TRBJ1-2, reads NAGVMQNPRHLVRRRGQEARLRCSPMKGHSHVYWYRQLPEEGLKFMVYLQKENIIDESGMPKERFSAEFPKEGPSILRIQQVVRGDSAAYFCASSLDRVDSGYTFGSGTRLTVV.